This T cell receptor beta chain was recovered during a study of human T cells and chemical hapten exposure. Across the whole study: The patients were mostly female; they had alopecia areata, totalis or universalis.

This sample's time point: patch test 2, 6 weeks after DPC sensitization. Treatment described: therapeutic diphenylcyclopropenone sensitization with weekly scalp DPC. Each patch test followed a blood draw. The CDR3 loop spans 15 amino acids. Germline CDR1 and CDR2: MNHEY and SMNVEV (reference sequence). Trimming shortened V by 0 bases and J by 10 bases, and 13 bases separated the two germline ends. General study results and limits: Expanded TCRs made up significantly more big CDR3 similarity clusters than controls did.

MiXCR, applied by TCRdb to the RACE reads, yields one record per CDR3 protein. The table records a few hundred thousand distinct CDR3 sequences, about 6% of them present only once. As regards this clonotype: Antigen specificity is unknown.

The gene calls are TRBV27 and TRBJ2-6; D is possibly TRBD2 (7 bases). The clonotype was recovered from a woman aged 18-35 years with alopecia areata. Some clones in this sample may be carry-over from other donors' samples. Material: whole blood, obtained in connection with sensitization to the hapten diphenylcyclopropenone (DPC). CDR3 in amino acids: CASSLSGGAGNVLTF. The DNA of the CDR3 is TGTGCCAGCAGTTTATCTGGGGGGGCGGGTAACGTCCTGACTTTC.